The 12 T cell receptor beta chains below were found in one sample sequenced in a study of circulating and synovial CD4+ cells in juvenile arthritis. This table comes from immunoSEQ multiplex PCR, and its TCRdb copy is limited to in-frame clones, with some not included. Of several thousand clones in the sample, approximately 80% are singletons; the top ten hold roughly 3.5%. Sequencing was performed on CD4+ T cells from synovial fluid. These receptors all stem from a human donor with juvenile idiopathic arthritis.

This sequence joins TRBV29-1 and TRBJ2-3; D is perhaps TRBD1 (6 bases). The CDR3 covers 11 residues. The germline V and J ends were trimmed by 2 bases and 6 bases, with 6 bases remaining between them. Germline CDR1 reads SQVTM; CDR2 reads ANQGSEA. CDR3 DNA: TGCAGCGTTGAACAGGGGGATACGCAGTATTTT. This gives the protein CSVEQGDTQYF.

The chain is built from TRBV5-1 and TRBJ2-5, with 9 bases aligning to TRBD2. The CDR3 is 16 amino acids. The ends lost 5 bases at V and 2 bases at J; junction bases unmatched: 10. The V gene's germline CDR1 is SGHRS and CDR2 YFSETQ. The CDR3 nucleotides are TGCGCCAGCAGGACTAGCGGCTCTGGGTGGCAAGAGACCCAGTACTTC. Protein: CASRTSGSGWQETQYF.

This CDR3 is CASSGRGNYEQYF. The CDR3 DNA follows: TGTGCCAGCAGTGGGAGGGGCAACTACGAGCAGTACTTC. The chain couples TRBV2 to TRBJ2-7; the D gene is possibly TRBD2 (6 bases). CDR3 length: 13 amino acids. Germline CDR1 and CDR2: SNHLY and FYNNEI. The ends were cut back, 4 bases at V and 3 bases at J, with 10 bases in the middle.

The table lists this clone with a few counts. Here the CDR3 DNA reads TGTGCCAGCAGCTCCCGACAGGGCTCCTACGAGCAGTACTTC. It codes for CASSSRQGSYEQYF. This chain joins TRBV7-2 and TRBJ2-7; 7 bases map to TRBD1. Trimming took 4 bases from V and 0 from J; bases not matched to a gene: 3. CDR3 length: 14 amino acids. CDR1 SGHTA and CDR2 FQGNSA come from the germline V gene.

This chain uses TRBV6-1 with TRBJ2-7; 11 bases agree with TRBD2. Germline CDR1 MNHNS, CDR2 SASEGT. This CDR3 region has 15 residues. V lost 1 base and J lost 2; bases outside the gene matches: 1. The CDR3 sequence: CASSEETSGAYEQYF. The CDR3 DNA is TGTGCCAGCAGTGAAGAGACTAGCGGGGCCTACGAGCAGTACTTC.

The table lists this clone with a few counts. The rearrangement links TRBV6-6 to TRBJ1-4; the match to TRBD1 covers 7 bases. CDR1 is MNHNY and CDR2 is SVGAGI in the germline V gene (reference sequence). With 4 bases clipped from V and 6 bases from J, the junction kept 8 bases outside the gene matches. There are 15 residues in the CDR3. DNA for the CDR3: TGTGCCAGCAGTTCCGCCGGGACAGAAGATGAAAAACTGTTTTTT. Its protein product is CASSSAGTEDEKLFF.

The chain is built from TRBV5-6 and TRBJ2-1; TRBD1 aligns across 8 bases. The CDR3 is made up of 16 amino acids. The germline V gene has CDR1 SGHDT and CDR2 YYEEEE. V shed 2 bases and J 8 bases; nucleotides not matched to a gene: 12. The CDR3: CASSFGGRGLFHEQFF. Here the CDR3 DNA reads TGTGCCAGCAGCTTTGGTGGCAGGGGGCTTTTCCATGAGCAGTTCTTC.

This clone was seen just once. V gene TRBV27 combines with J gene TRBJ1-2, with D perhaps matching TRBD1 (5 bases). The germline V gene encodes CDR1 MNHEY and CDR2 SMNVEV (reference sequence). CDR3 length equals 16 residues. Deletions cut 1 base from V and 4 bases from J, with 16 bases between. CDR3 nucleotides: TGTGCCAGCAGTTTATATATAGGGGATCCCCTCTATGGCTACACCTTC. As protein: CASSLYIGDPLYGYTF.

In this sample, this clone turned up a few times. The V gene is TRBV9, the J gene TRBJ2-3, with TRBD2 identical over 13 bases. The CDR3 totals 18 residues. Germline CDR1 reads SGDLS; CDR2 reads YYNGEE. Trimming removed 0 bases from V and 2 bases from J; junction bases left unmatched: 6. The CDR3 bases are TGTGCCAGCAGCGTAGGGCCGGGACTAGCGGGGTCCACAGATACGCAGTATTTT. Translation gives CASSVGPGLAGSTDTQYF. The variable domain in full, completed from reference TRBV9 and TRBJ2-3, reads DSGVTQTPKHLITATGQRVTLRCSPRSGDLSVYWYQQSLDQGLQFLIQYYNGEERAKGNILERFSAQQFPDLHSELNLSSLELGDSALYFCASSVGPGLAGSTDTQYFGPGTRLTVL.

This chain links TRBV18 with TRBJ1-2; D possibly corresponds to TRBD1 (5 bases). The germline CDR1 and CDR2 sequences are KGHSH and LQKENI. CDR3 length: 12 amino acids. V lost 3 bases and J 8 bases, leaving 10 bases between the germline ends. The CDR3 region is CASSPGRGGYTF. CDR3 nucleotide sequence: TGTGCCAGCTCACCCGGTAGGGGCGGCTACACCTTC.

The CDR3 region is CASSPTWLSYEQYF. The CDR3 region has the DNA TGTGCCAGCAGTCCGACTTGGCTCTCCTACGAGCAGTACTTC. This chain joins TRBV27 and TRBJ2-7, with D unclear. The germline CDR1 and CDR2 sequences are MNHEY and SMNVEV (reference sequence). V was cut by 5 bases and J by 0 bases, with 11 bases left in between. The CDR3 is 14 residues long.

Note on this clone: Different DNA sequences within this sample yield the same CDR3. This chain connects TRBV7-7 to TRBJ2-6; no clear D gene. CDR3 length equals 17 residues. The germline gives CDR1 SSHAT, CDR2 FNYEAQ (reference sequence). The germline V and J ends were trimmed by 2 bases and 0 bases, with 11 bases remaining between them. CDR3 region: CASSLSPTFSGANVLTF. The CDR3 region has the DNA TGTGCCAGCAGCTTATCCCCCACTTTCTCTGGGGCCAACGTCCTGACTTTC.